This entry is about one TCR beta chain. It lacks a known antigen. This entry comes from a study of synovial regulatory T cells in juvenile arthritis (dated by TCRdb to between 2015 and 2017). General notes on the study: Among the sequenced patients, a few were classified as therapy-naive, methotrexate plus infliximab was given to one, methotrexate was given to about 6, and treatment information was unavailable for one. TCRbeta CDR3 repertoires of blood iaTreg cells, other blood Treg cells and synovial fluid Treg cells from matched patient samples were compared in the study. Effector T cell subsets were also sequenced in the study cohort for comparisons, but only blood and synovial fluid Treg cells are covered by the Treg dataset alone. The TCR repertoire comparisons covered Treg and Teff subsets from fewer than 12 JIA patients with active disease.

Receptor libraries were prepared by the immunoSEQ multiplex PCR assay. Adaptive Biotechnologies carried out the TCRbeta CDR3 sequencing. The authors' pipeline ran thus. Repertoire similarity used the Chao-modified Jaccard index and median clonotype overlap from 200 random subsamples at equal sample size. The similarity analyses were based on either productive nucleotide sequences or amino acid sequences translated in silico. Hierarchical clustering with single linkage and t-SNE based on Chao-modified Jaccard distances were applied for the comparison of repertoires. After normalising for sample size, the researchers measured repertoire diversity with the Renyi index across a range of alpha values. The immuneACCESS repertoire file appears here via TCRdb, limited to in-frame rearrangements. These files lack a portion of the clones; in checked studies, under half of the deficit traces to unresolved V genes, and the cause of the others is not known. D and trimming were read from the DNA, whereas the V and J calls and clone size are those reported in that table. In this sample's table one finds more than 8,000 clones. Roughly 0.7% of the sample is in the top ten clones.

General study outcomes and caveats: Lower TCR diversity was observed in blood iaTreg cells than in other blood Treg cells, consistent with antigen-driven expansion. More CDR3 sequences were shared by synovial Treg cells with iaTreg cells than with other blood Treg cells, and a closer relation was confirmed by Chao-Jaccard similarity. iaTreg TCR repertoires were largely private across patients and partially overlapped with synovial Teff and blood CPL repertoires.

From the cysteine up to the phenylalanine, the CDR3 has a length of 16 residues. No coding sequence is recorded. CDR1 SEHNR and CDR2 FQNEAQ are derived from the germline V gene (reference sequence). TCR repertoire donors were roughly eleven juvenile idiopathic arthritis patients with active disease who had not reached inactive disease, 3 polyarticular and 8 oligoarticular. The TCR-sequenced patients had a median age of approximately 11 years (range about 2.3-25) and median disease duration of 7 years (range 0.2-19.1). Samples for TCR repertoire analysis came from two centres in Italy. Peripheral blood mononuclear cells were isolated by Histopaque-1077 density gradient and cryopreserved in roughly 90% FCS with approximately 10% DMSO.

The source is a donor younger than 30 with juvenile idiopathic arthritis. The V and J segments used are TRBV7-9 and TRBJ1-6; absent DNA, TCRdb's TRBD1 call cannot be checked. Sequencing was performed on Treg cells from blood. The cell subset or site label corresponds to: remaining (HLA-DR-negative) circulating blood Treg cells. The CDR3 here reads CASSLVTGAQVPPLHF.